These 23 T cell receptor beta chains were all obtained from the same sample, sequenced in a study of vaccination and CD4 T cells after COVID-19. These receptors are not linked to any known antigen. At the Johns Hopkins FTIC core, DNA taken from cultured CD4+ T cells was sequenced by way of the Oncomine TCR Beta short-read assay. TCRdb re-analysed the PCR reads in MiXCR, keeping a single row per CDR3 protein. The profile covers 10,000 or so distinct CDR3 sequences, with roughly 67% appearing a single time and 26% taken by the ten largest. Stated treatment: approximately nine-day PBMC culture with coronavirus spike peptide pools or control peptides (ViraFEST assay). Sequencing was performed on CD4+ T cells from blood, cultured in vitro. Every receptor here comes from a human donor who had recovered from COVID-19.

This CDR3 reads CASSLGQGGRNTIYF. As DNA, the CDR3 is TGCGCCAGCAGCCTGGGACAGGGGGGTCGAAACACCATATATTTT. The J gene is TRBJ1-3, the V gene TRBV4-3; 11 bases fit TRBD1. The CDR3 is 15 amino acids. J gave up 5 bases and V 4 bases, and 4 bases lay outside the gene matches. Germline lookup yields CDR1 LGHNA and CDR2 YSLEER.

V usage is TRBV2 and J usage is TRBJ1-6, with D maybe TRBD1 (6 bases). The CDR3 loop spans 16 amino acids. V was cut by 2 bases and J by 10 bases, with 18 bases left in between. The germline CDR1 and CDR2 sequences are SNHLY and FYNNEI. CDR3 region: CASSERGTGRNSPLHF. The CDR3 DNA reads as TGTGCCAGCAGTGAACGGGGTACAGGGAGAAACTCACCCCTCCACTTT.

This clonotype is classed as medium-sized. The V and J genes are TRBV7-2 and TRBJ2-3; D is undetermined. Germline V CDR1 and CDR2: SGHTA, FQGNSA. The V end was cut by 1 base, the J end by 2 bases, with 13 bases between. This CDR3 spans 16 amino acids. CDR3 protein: CASSLGRGPSTDTQYF. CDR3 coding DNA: TGTGCCAGCAGCTTAGGAAGAGGACCCTCCACAGATACGCAGTATTTT.

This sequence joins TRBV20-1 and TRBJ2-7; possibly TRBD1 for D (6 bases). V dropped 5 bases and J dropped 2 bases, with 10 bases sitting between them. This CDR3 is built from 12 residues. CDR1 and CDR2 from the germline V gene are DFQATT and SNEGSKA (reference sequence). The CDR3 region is CSAPDRTYEQYF. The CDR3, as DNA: TGCAGTGCTCCGGACAGAACCTACGAGCAGTACTTC.

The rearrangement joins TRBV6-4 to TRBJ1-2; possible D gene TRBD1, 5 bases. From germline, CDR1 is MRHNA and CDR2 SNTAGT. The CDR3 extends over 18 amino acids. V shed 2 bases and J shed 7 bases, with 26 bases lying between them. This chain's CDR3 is CASSDPCGARAILGGYTF. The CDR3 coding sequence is TGTGCCAGCAGTGACCCATGCGGGGCGAGGGCAATTCTTGGTGGCTACACCTTC.

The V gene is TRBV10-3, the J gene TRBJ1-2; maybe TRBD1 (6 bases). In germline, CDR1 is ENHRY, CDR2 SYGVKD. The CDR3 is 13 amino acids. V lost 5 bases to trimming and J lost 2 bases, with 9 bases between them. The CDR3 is CAISSGANYGYTF. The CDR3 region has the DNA TGTGCCATCAGTTCAGGGGCCAACTATGGCTACACCTTC.

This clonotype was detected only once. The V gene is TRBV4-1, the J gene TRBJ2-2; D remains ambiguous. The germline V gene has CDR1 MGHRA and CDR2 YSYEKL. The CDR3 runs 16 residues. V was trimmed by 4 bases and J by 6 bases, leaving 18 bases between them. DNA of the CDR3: TGCGCCAGCAGCCGGACCGGATCAGCCCCCCCCGGGGAGCTGTTTTTT. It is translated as CASSRTGSAPPGELFF.

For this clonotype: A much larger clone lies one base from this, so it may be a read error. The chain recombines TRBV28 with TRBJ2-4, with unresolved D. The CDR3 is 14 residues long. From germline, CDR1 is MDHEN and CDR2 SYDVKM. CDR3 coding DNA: TGTGCCAGCACCCTGGGTCGAGCCAAAAACATTCAGCACTTC. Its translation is CASTLGRAKNIQHF.

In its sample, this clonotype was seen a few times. CDR3 amino acids: CATSDRDRGHGYTF. In DNA form, the CDR3 reads TGTGCCACCAGTGACCGTGACAGGGGACATGGCTACACCTTC. The V gene is TRBV24-1, the J gene TRBJ1-2, with 8 bases fitting TRBD1. CDR1 is KGHDR, CDR2 SFDVKD, per germline. This CDR3 spans 14 amino acids. The ends lost 4 bases at V and 6 bases at J; junction bases unmatched: 6.

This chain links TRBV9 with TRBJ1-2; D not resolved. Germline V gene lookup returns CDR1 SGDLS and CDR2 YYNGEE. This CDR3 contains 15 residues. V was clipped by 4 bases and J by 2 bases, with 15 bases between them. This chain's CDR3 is CASSLGTGFNYGYTF. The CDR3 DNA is TGTGCCAGCAGCCTAGGTACGGGGTTCAACTATGGCTACACCTTC.

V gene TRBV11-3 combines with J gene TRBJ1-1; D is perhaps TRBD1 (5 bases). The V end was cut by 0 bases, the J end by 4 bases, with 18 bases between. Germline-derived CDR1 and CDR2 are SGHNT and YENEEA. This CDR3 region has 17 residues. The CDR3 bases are TGTGCCAGCAGCTTAGATCGGGTAGGGGCCATGACCACTGAAGCTTTCTTT. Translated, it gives CASSLDRVGAMTTEAFF.

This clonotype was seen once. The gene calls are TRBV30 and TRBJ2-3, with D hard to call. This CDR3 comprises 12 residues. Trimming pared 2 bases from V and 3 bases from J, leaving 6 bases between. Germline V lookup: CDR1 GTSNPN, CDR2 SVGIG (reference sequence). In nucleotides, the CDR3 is TGTGCCTGGAGTCCCTGGACAGATACGCAGTATTTT. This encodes CAWSPWTDTQYF.

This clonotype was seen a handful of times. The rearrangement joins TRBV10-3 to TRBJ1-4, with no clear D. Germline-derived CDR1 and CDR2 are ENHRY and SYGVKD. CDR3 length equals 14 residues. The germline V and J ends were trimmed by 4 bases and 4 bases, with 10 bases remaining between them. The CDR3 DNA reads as TGTGCCATCAGTGCGGGGTGGAGTAATGAAAAACTGTTTTTT. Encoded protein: CAISAGWSNEKLFF.

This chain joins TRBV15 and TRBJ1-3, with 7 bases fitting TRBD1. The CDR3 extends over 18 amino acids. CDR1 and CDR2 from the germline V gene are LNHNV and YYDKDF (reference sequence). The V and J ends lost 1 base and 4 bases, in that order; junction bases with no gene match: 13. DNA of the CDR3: TGTGCCACCAGCAGAGGGACAGGCAACCTTTTAGGAGGAAACACCATATATTTT. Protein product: CATSRGTGNLLGGNTIYF.

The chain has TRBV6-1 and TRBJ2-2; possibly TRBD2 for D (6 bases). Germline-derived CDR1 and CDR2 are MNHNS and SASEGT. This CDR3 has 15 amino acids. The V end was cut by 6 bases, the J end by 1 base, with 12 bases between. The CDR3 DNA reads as TGTGCCAGCAGGCGAGAAGCGGGGAACACCGGGGAGCTGTTTTTT. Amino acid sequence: CASRREAGNTGELFF.

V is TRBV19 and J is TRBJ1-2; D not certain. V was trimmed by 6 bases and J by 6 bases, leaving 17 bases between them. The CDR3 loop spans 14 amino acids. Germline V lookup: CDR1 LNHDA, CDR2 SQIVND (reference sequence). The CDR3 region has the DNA TGTGCCAGTAGGGCCGTGACTAGGGCGGATGGCTACACCTTC. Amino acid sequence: CASRAVTRADGYTF.

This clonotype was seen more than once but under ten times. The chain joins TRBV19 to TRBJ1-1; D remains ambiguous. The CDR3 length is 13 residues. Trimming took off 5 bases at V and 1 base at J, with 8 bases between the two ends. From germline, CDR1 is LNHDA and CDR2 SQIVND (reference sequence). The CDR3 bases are TGTGCCAGTAGTTTTGCTACGAACACTGAAGCTTTCTTT. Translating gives CASSFATNTEAFF.

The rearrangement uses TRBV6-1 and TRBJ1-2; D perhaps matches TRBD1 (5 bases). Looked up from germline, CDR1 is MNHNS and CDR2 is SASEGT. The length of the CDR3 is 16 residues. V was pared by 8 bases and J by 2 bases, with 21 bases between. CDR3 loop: CASLPETGWGNYGYTF. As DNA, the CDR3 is TGTGCCAGCCTTCCTGAGACCGGATGGGGGAACTATGGCTACACCTTC.

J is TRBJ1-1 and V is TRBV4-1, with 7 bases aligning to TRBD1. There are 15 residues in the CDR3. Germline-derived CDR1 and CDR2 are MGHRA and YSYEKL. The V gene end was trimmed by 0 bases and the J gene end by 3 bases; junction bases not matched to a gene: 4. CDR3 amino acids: CASSQEVTGDTEAFF. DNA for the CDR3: TGCGCCAGCAGCCAAGAGGTAACAGGGGACACTGAAGCTTTCTTT.

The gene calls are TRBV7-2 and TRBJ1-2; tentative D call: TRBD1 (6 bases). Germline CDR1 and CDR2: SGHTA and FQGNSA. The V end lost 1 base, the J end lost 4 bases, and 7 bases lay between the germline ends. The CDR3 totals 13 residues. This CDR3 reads CASSLGQVYGYTF. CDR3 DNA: TGTGCCAGCAGCTTAGGACAGGTCTATGGCTACACCTTC.

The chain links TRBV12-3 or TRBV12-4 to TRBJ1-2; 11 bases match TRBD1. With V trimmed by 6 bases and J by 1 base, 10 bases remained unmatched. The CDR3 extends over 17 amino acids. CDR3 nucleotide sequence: TGTGCCAGCAGCATATCCGGGACAGGGGGATTTAACTATGGCTACACCTTC. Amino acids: CASSISGTGGFNYGYTF.

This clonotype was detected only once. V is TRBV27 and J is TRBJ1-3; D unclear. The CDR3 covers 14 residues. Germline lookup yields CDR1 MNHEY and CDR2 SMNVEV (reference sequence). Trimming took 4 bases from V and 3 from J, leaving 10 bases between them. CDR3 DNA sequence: TGTGCCAGCAGTTCCCAGATATATGGAAACACCATATATTTT. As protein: CASSSQIYGNTIYF.

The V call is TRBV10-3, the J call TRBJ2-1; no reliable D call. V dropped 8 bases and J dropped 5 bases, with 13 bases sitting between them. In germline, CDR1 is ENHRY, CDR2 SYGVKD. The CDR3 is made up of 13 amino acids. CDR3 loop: CAILGRSHNEQFF. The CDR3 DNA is TGTGCCATCTTGGGCCGGTCTCACAATGAGCAGTTCTTC.